Sequencing of this TCR beta chain was carried out in a study of T cell responses to AZD1222 COVID-19 vaccine. The table came from immunoSEQ multiplex PCR; TCRdb's copy has only in-frame clones and leaves some out. The table includes 140,000 to 150,000 clones, 90% to 95% detected once. Concerning this clone: Its antigen is unknown.

This CDR3 contains 16 residues. The germline CDR1 and CDR2 sequences are SGHTS and YDEGEE. Trimming cost V 4 bases and J 2 bases, with 18 bases left between them. Findings and caveats of the study: In all cases, repertoires were sampled only after the peak T cell response. Seropositive at baseline were only a handful of AZD1222 recipients. Increases in Spike-specific TCR breadth and depth were seen after two AZD1222 doses. Most donors were white British and more were female, and clonal diversity was possibly underestimated.

The sequences come from peripheral blood, collected after recovery from COVID-19. The clonotype comes from an adult who had recovered from COVID-19. The chain combines TRBV5-8 with TRBJ1-2; TRBD1 might be the D (5 bases). For the CDR3, the DNA is TGTGCCAGCAGCCTATATCCGGGACGGGCAAACTATGGCTACACCTTC. Translation gives CASSLYPGRANYGYTF.